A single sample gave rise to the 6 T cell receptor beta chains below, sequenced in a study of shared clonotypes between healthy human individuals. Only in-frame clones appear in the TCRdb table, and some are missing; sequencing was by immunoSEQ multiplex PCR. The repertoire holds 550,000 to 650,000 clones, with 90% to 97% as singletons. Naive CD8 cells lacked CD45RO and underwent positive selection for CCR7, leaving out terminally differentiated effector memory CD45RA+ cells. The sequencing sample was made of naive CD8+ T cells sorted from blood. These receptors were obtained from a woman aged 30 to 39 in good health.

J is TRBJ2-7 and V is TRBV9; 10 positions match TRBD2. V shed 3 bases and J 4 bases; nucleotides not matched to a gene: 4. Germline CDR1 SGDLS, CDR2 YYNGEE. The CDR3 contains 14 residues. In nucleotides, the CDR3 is TGTGCCAGCAGCGGCGGGACTAGCGAGTACGAGCAGTACTTC. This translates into CASSGGTSEYEQYF.

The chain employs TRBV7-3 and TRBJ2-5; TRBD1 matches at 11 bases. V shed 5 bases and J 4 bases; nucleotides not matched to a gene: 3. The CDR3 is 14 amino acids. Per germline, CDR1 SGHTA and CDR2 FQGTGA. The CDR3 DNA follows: TGTGCCAGCAGCACCGGGACAGGGGGAGAGACCCAGTACTTC. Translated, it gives CASSTGTGGETQYF.

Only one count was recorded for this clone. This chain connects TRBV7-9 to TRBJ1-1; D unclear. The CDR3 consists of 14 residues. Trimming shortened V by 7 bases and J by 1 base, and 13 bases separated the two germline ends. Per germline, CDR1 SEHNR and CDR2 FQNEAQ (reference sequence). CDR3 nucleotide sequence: TGTGCCAGCAACGAAGCTGGAAGGAACACTGAAGCTTTCTTT. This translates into CASNEAGRNTEAFF.

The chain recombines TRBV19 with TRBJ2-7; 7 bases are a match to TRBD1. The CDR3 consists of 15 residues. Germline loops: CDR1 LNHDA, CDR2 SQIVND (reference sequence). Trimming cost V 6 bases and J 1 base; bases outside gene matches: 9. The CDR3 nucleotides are TGTGCCAGTAGCCGAAACAGGGGCTGGTCCTACGAGCAGTACTTC. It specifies CASSRNRGWSYEQYF.

The CDR3 reads CASGGGETQYF. Here the CDR3 DNA reads TGCGCCAGCGGGGGAGGGGAGACCCAGTACTTC. The rearrangement uses TRBV10-2 and TRBJ2-5; 7 nucleotides match TRBD2. Germline CDR1 is WSHSY and CDR2 is SAAADI. The CDR3 has 11 residues. The junction had 2 bases not matched to a gene; V was cut back by 8 bases and J by 5 bases.

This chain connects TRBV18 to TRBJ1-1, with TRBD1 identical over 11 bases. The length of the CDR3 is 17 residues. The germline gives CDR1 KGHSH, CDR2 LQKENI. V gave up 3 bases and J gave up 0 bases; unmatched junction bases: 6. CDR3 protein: CASSPGQGGVLNTEAFF. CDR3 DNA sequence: TGTGCCAGCTCACCGGGACAGGGGGGTGTCCTGAACACTGAAGCTTTCTTT.